The sequence of this TCR beta chain was determined in a study of T cells in tuberculosis. In its sample, this clone was seen once. Profiled with immunoSEQ multiplex PCR; TCRdb holds only in-frame clones, not every one. This sample has roughly 61,000 clones; approximately 86% occur once, and the top ten carry about a fifth. The CDR3 has 14 amino acids. In germline, CDR1 is SEHNR, CDR2 FQNEAQ (reference sequence). The V segment lost 4 bases and the J segment 4 bases; nucleotides outside the gene matches: 4. After thawing and overnight rest, PBMC were stained with GMM-loaded CD1B tetramer, viability dye and anti-CD3 for sorting. The CD1B tetramers carried C32 glucose monomycolate purified from Rhodococcus equi.

The J gene is TRBJ1-1, the V gene TRBV7-9; 9 nucleotides agree with TRBD1. The source of this sequence is an adult woman with latent tuberculosis. Sequences were obtained from CD1b-GMM tetramer-negative cells sorted from PBMCs. CDR3 DNA sequence: TGTGCCAGCAGCTACGGGACAGGGAGCACTGAAGCTTTCTTT. Protein: CASSYGTGSTEAFF.